The text below deals with one TCR beta chain. Its cognate antigen has yet to be identified. No base quality values were provided; no much bigger clone lies one nucleotide off. The sample comes from a study of blood T cell repertoires in COVID-19 (dated by TCRdb to about 2020). Background for the entire study: Samples covering the acute and convalescent phases of COVID-19 were provided by collaborators in the United States, Italy and Spain. The material from the prospective study consisted of cDNA or gDNA derived from T cells, B-cell-depleted T cells, or PBMCs. Deeply sampled blood TCRbeta repertoires from subjects exposed to, actively infected with, or recovered from COVID-19 were included in the dataset. The repertoires were released in a freely available public database meant as a resource for research on the immune response to SARS-CoV-2. The samples were drawn from two sources: the first 160 participants of the ongoing ImmuneRACE study, and over 950 subjects contributed by 6 global collaborators. The sample metadata nearly always contained a de-identified subject ID, COVID-19 status, age in years and sex. HLA class I and class II types, where available, came from metadata supplied by the sample provider rather than from assay-based typing. The paper as a whole reports these results and caveats: The quantity of clinical and demographic metadata differed by source and by participant and was supplied without curation.

Including the terminal cysteine and phenylalanine, the CDR3 comprises 16 residues. The DNA shown is the 48-base CDR3, in frame from base 1. In the germline V gene, CDR1 corresponds to SNHLY and CDR2 to FYNNEI. V ends up 5 bases short and J 7 bases short, with an unmatched junction base count of 7. One collaborating source in Seattle enrolled patients during active infection and followed them longitudinally through the course of disease. The collaborating institutions used their own protocols to collect whole blood in K2EDTA tubes. For TCRbeta analysis, collaborators shipped samples as frozen whole blood, isolated PBMCs, or DNA extracted from either of those sample types. TCRbeta CDR3 regions were amplified from genomic DNA by means of the immunoSEQ Assay, a bias-controlled multiplex PCR. In the source study's methods: Nucleated cell counts per sample were estimated from amplification of reference gene primers within the assay. To quantify the absolute abundance of each unique TCRbeta CDR3 rearrangement, sequence reads were collapsed and filtered. For each sample, productive Simpson clonality was calculated by taking the square root of Simpson's diversity index across productive rearrangements. TCRdb carries this immuneACCESS record with in-frame sequences only. Its versions omit some clonotypes, under half of them owing to an unresolved V gene in the studies checked, with the rest unexplained. V and J calls and clone size are copied from that table; D and trimming were computed from the DNA. For this sample there are some 290,000 clones; about 90% appear just once. The biggest ten clones account for roughly 10% of the sample.

The sequence was collected from a woman aged 30 to 39 with COVID-19, enrolled during active disease. Sequenced sample: peripheral blood. The sequence links TRBV2 to TRBJ2-1; TRBD2 matches 14 bases in the middle. The base sequence is TGTGCCAGCAGTCCTCCGGGACTAGCGGGAGAGAATGAGCAGTTCTTC. It encodes CASSPPGLAGENEQFF.